The 27 T cell receptor beta chains listed next were all sequenced from one sample in a study of T-cell memory formation after mild COVID-19. One entry per CDR3 protein, called by TCRdb with MiXCR from the 5' RACE reads. The profile shows 250,000 to 300,000 distinct CDR3 sequences, around 15% of them singletons. The specimen sequenced was PBMCs or a T cell subset sorted from them (not recorded which). These TCRs come from a man between 18 and 35 years old who had mild COVID-19 (a few samples of this study predate the infection). Cell type and time point are not known.

This clonotype was seen more than once but under ten times. The chain joins TRBV13 to TRBJ2-1, with TRBD2 matching over 7 bases. The trim removed 5 bases at V and 6 bases at J, leaving 7 bases unmatched. The CDR3 spans 14 residues. The germline V gene has CDR1 PRHDT and CDR2 FYEKMQ (reference sequence). The CDR3 loop is CASSGWTSSNEQFF. In nucleotides, the CDR3 is TGTGCCAGCAGCGGGTGGACTAGTAGCAATGAGCAGTTCTTC.

As concerns this clonotype: This sequence may be a read error, since a much larger clone differs from it by one base. The chain has TRBV4-1 and TRBJ2-3; 7 bases are a match to TRBD2. CDR1 is MGHRA and CDR2 is YSYEKL in the germline V gene. V shed 4 bases and J 2 bases; nucleotides not matched to a gene: 6. CDR3 size: 15 residues. The CDR3 loop is CASSRTSEHTDTQYF. CDR3 DNA sequence: TGCGCCAGCAGCCGCACTAGCGAACACACAGATACGCAGTATTTT.

This chain joins TRBV7-2 and TRBJ2-7, with D perhaps matching TRBD2 (6 bases). Germline V gene sequence: CDR1 SGHTA, CDR2 FQGNSA. V gave up 5 bases and J gave up 6 bases, with 17 bases separating them. The length of the CDR3 is 14 residues. The CDR3 loop reads CASSPRRGGGEQYF. The CDR3 coding sequence is TGTGCCAGCAGCCCCCGGCGGGGCGGAGGCGAGCAGTACTTC.

This clonotype occurred a few times. The chain has TRBV21-1 and TRBJ2-1; the table's D call TRBD1 went unverified against the DNA. TRBV21-1 is a pseudogene segment. The CDR3 is 13 amino acids. CDR3 coding DNA: TGTGCCAGCAGCAAAGTTCGCGGACAGTCGCAGTTCTTC. Its translation: CASSKVRGQSQFF.

The chain employs TRBV6-2 or TRBV6-3 and TRBJ2-1; D possibly corresponds to TRBD2 (5 bases). This CDR3 is built from 12 residues. Trimming took off 7 bases at V and 7 bases at J, with 11 bases between the two ends. The germline CDR1 and CDR2 sequences are MNHEY and SVGEGT. As DNA, the CDR3 is TGTGCCAGCACCTACGGGGTAAATGAGCAGTTCTTC. Protein product: CASTYGVNEQFF.

The chain recombines TRBV5-1 with TRBJ2-5, with a possible D match to TRBD2 (5 bases). CDR3 length: 16 amino acids. Trimming shortened V by 4 bases and J by 0 bases, and 16 bases separated the two germline ends. CDR1 SGHRS and CDR2 YFSETQ come from the germline V gene. The CDR3, as DNA: TGCGCCAGCAGCCGCCGGTTGAGGGTGGACCAAGAGACCCAGTACTTC. It translates to CASSRRLRVDQETQYF.

This sequence joins TRBV10-3 and TRBJ2-7; TRBD1 or TRBD2 may be the D gene (5 bases each). Per the germline V gene, CDR1 is ENHRY and CDR2 is SYGVKD. Trimming took 10 bases from V and 1 from J, leaving 11 bases between them. The CDR3 has 12 amino acids. CDR3 DNA sequence: TGTGCCACCGGGACGGGGTCCTACGAGCAGTACGTC. Protein sequence: CATGTGSYEQYV.

This clonotype was seen many times. The chain is built from TRBV14 and TRBJ2-1; 7 positions match TRBD2. Per the germline V gene, CDR1 is SGHDN and CDR2 is FVKESK. This CDR3 comprises 17 residues. V shed 5 bases, J shed 13 bases, and the junction held 23 bases outside the gene matches. The CDR3 nucleotides read TGTGCCAGCAGCTCGTTCCTGCGGGGGACGATCCGTACTACTCAGTTCTTC. Translated, it gives CASSSFLRGTIRTTQFF.

The V call is TRBV6-5, the J call TRBJ2-6; D may be TRBD2 (5 bases). The CDR3 extends over 16 amino acids. Germline V gene lookup returns CDR1 MNHEY and CDR2 SVGAGI. Trimming removed 0 bases at V and 0 bases at J, with 6 bases between. CDR3 region: CASSYSGSSGANVLTF. DNA for the CDR3: TGTGCCAGCAGTTACTCGGGGAGCTCTGGGGCCAACGTCCTGACTTTC.

This clonotype was detected a few times. This sequence joins TRBV28 and TRBJ1-4, with unresolved D. Per germline, CDR1 MDHEN and CDR2 SYDVKM. Trimming left V 3 bases short and J 8 bases short, with 16 bases between. The CDR3 is 15 amino acids. The DNA of the CDR3 is TGTGCCAGCAGTTTTCGATGGGTACCAGAAGAAAAACTGTTTTTT. It yields the protein CASSFRWVPEEKLFF.

Of note for this clonotype: The junction does not match germline at one end; this may be a read error. CDR3 loop: CASSPQGVEVKTEAFF. The CDR3 bases are TGTGCCAGCTCACCACAGGGGGTTGAGGTGAAAACTGAAGCTTTCTTT. The rearrangement uses TRBV18 and TRBJ1-1; tentative D call: TRBD1 (6 bases). Germline V gives CDR1 KGHSH, CDR2 LQKENI. There are 16 residues in the CDR3.

This clonotype was detected a few times. The chain carries TRBV20-1 and TRBJ2-7; 8 nucleotides align to TRBD1. The trim removed 5 bases at V and 4 bases at J, leaving 10 bases unmatched. The length of the CDR3 is 14 residues. Per germline, CDR1 DFQATT and CDR2 SNEGSKA (reference sequence). The CDR3 nucleotides are TGCAGTGCTTTACCTGGACAGGGTGGGTACGAGCAGTACGTC. This gives the protein CSALPGQGGYEQYV.

The rearrangement uses TRBV20-1 and TRBJ2-7; no firm D call. Trimming stripped 0 bases from V and 0 bases from J, with 6 bases between. Looked up from germline, CDR1 is DFQATT and CDR2 is SNEGSKA (reference sequence). The CDR3 has 13 residues. DNA for the CDR3: TGCAGTGCTAGAGAAGTCAGCTCCTACGAGCAGTACTTC. Translated: CSAREVSSYEQYF.

The sample holds a few counts of this clonotype. This sequence joins TRBV9 and TRBJ2-3; D is uncertain. Trimming took 3 bases from V and 4 from J, leaving 3 bases between them. The CDR3 spans 11 residues. Germline V gene data show CDR1 as SGDLS and CDR2 as YYNGEE. The chain's CDR3 is CASSEADTQYF. The DNA for the CDR3 is TGTGCCAGCAGCGAAGCAGATACGCAGTATTTT.

V usage is TRBV6-6 and J usage is TRBJ1-6; D not resolved. From germline, CDR1 is MNHNY and CDR2 SVGAGI (reference sequence). This CDR3 contains 16 residues. Trimming stripped 7 bases from V and 9 bases from J, with 22 bases between. CDR3 amino acids: CASNRGRRIRSSPLHF. In nucleotides, the CDR3 is TGTGCCAGCAACCGCGGTAGGAGGATTCGGAGTTCACCCCTCCACTTT.

This clonotype has more than one count but fewer than ten. The chain couples TRBV25-1 to TRBJ2-7; D gene ambiguous. Germline CDR1 MGHDK, CDR2 SYGVNS. The length of the CDR3 is 15 residues. Deletions cut 8 bases from V and 2 bases from J, with 19 bases between. CDR3 nucleotides: TGTGCCAGCGACCTTGACCGCTACCGGACCTACGAGCAGTACGTC. Protein: CASDLDRYRTYEQYV.

The V gene is TRBV7-9, the J gene TRBJ1-1; D is perhaps TRBD1 (5 bases). Germline values: CDR1 SEHNR, CDR2 FQNEAQ (reference sequence). The CDR3 runs 14 residues. V lost 6 bases and J lost 3, with 14 bases in between. Here the CDR3 reads CASSWGILDTEAFF. The CDR3 bases are TGTGCCAGCAGTTGGGGCATTCTGGACACTGAAGCTTTCTTT.

The chain combines TRBV20-1 with TRBJ1-5, with unresolved D. CDR1 and CDR2 (germline): DFQATT, SNEGSKA (reference sequence). Trimming shortened V by 1 base and J by 2 bases, and 12 bases separated the two germline ends. The CDR3 extends over 15 amino acids. DNA for the CDR3: TGCAGTGCTAGAGTGGCGGGGTTCGGCAATCAGCCCCAGCATTTT. Translating gives CSARVAGFGNQPQHF.

This clonotype has a handful of counts. The chain recombines TRBV6-1 with TRBJ2-5, with D perhaps matching TRBD1 or TRBD2 (5 bases each). This CDR3 is built from 15 residues. The germline V gene has CDR1 MNHNS and CDR2 SASEGT. V gave up 6 bases and J gave up 6 bases, with 20 bases separating them. This CDR3 is CASSVKGPAEQTQYF. The DNA of the CDR3 is TGTGCCAGCAGCGTTAAGGGACCCGCAGAGCAGACCCAGTACTTC.

This clonotype was detected only a few times. This rearrangement joins TRBV5-1 to TRBJ1-1; TRBD1 is a possible D gene (6 bases). CDR1 and CDR2 (germline): SGHRS, YFSETQ. This CDR3 has 13 residues. V gave up 4 bases and J gave up 8 bases, with 15 bases separating them. The DNA of the CDR3 is TGCGCCAGCAGCCTGGAGGGGGTCTCAGAAGCTTTCTTT. Translating gives CASSLEGVSEAFF.

The V and J genes are TRBV4-1 and TRBJ1-6; unclear D gene. The length of the CDR3 is 16 residues. V lost 2 bases, J lost 0 bases, and 8 bases lay in between. Looked up from germline, CDR1 is MGHRA and CDR2 is YSYEKL. For the CDR3, the DNA is TGCGCCAGCAGCCAACCCCACCGCTCCTATAATTCACCCCTCCACTTT. This gives the protein CASSQPHRSYNSPLHF.

Many counts were recorded for this clonotype. This chain uses TRBV7-9 with TRBJ2-1; 9 bases map to TRBD2. Germline assignment: CDR1 SEHNR and CDR2 FQNEAQ (reference sequence). This CDR3 comprises 16 residues. The trim removed 0 bases at V and 1 base at J, leaving 1 base unmatched. CDR3 sequence: CASSLALAGSYNEQFF. The CDR3 bases are TGTGCCAGCAGCTTAGCACTAGCGGGTTCCTACAATGAGCAGTTCTTC. The entire variable domain, with the rest obtained from reference TRBV7-9 and TRBJ2-1, is as follows: DTGVSQNPRHKITKRGQNVTFRCDPISEHNRLYWYRQTLGQGPEFLTYFQNEAQLEKSRLLSDRFSAERPKGSFSTLEIQRTEQGDSAMYLCASSLALAGSYNEQFFGPGTRLTVL.

This clonotype was counted between two and nine times. The gene calls are TRBV14 and TRBJ1-4; D is unclear. CDR1 and CDR2 (germline): SGHDN, FVKESK. This CDR3 has 16 amino acids. V gave up 0 bases and J gave up 5 bases, with 13 bases separating them. Here the CDR3 reads CASSQDLVGRNEKLFF. The CDR3 DNA reads TGTGCCAGCAGCCAAGATCTGGTCGGACGGAATGAAAAACTGTTTTTT.

This clonotype appeared a few times. J is TRBJ1-1 and V is TRBV19; TRBD1 might be the D (5 bases). The CDR3 consists of 15 residues. Trimming cost V 2 bases and J 3 bases, with 13 bases left between them. Per germline, CDR1 LNHDA and CDR2 SQIVND (reference sequence). The CDR3 loop reads CASSINPGGDTEAFF. Written as DNA, the CDR3 is TGTGCCAGTAGTATAAATCCGGGAGGGGACACTGAAGCTTTCTTT.

This rearrangement joins TRBV23-1 to TRBJ2-7; 11 nucleotides agree with TRBD1. TRBV23-1 is an ORF for which the function is uncertain. With 6 bases clipped from V and 4 bases from J, the junction kept 2 bases outside the gene matches. The CDR3 runs 13 residues. The CDR3 coding sequence is TGCGCCAGCAGGGGACAGGGGGAGTACGAGCAGTACGTC. It codes for CASRGQGEYEQYV.

This clonotype has a handful of counts. The genes are TRBV27 and TRBJ1-2; D is ambiguous. The CDR3 runs to 15 residues. Trimming shortened V by 3 bases and J by 4 bases, and 15 bases separated the two germline ends. CDR1 MNHEY and CDR2 SMNVEV come from the germline V gene (reference sequence). The CDR3 is CASSFSDREGYGYTF. CDR3 bases: TGTGCCAGCAGTTTTTCGGACCGGGAGGGCTATGGCTACACCTTC.

In its sample, this clonotype was seen many times. The genes are TRBV5-1 and TRBJ2-3; 12 nucleotides agree with TRBD2. Unmatched junction bases numbered 5, after V lost 3 bases and J lost 6 bases. Germline V gene data show CDR1 as SGHRS and CDR2 as YFSETQ. This CDR3 spans 15 amino acids. Here the CDR3 DNA reads TGCGCCAGCAGCTCGACTAGCGGGGGCCCCGATACGCAGTATTTT. It is translated as CASSSTSGGPDTQYF.